This TCR beta chain was captured in a study of T-cell reconstitution after alpha-beta-depleted transplantation in children. Broader study findings: Among T cells one year after transplant, newly produced cells accounted for most counts and diversity. It was reported that alpha-beta T cells came from several hundred expanded graft clones (about two months after transplant).

Germline values: CDR1 DFQATT, CDR2 SNEGSKA (reference sequence). V lost 0 bases and J 1 base, leaving 7 bases between the germline ends. The CDR3 extends over 14 amino acids. This clonotype was seen a handful of times. Antigen unknown. Unique molecular identifiers were built into the TCRbeta library. TCRdb analysed the PCR reads with MiXCR anew, one entry per CDR3 protein. The top ten clones hold 35% to 50% of a sample with more than 200,000 distinct CDR3 sequences, over 15% of them seen once. This sequence joins TRBV20-1 and TRBJ1-3, with D hard to call. This TCR derives from a male patient aged 2-15 years who had a stem cell transplant for acute lymphoblastic leukemia, so the T cells may come from the graft donor. This specimen consisted of PBMCs, mostly from graft donor cells, obtained 360 days after TCRalphabeta/CD19-depleted stem cell transplant. This CDR3 reads CSARDPLSGNTIYF. The DNA for the CDR3 is TGCAGTGCTAGAGACCCACTTTCTGGAAACACCATATATTTT.